This T cell receptor (beta chain) was obtained from a study of cytomegalovirus exposure and HLA in healthy donors. Study-level information: Among the approximately 400 donors who were genotyped, approximately 83% fell in the genetic ancestry cluster that is associated with self-reported Caucasian donors.

The CDR3 spans 15 residues. Germline-derived CDR1 and CDR2 are SGHNT and YYREEE (reference sequence). Germline trimming cut 3 bases from V and 2 bases from J; bases unmatched to any gene: 3. This clone came up a few times. Its antigen remains unknown. In the PCR, 60 Vbeta and 13 Jbeta primers were used. The method was immunoSEQ multiplex PCR; TCRdb's version includes in-frame clones alone and lacks a portion of them. The sample lists tens of thousands of clones, more than 65% seen once, with around 10% in the top ten. Study results and caveats: V segments that were indistinguishable, TRBV6-2 and TRBV6-3 among them, were omitted from analysis. Later analysis found that TCR beta chains associated with HLA were more clonally expanded than other, equally common chains. A later analysis linked a missense DCLRE1C variant to TCR beta V- and J-gene trimming.

Material: PBMCs. The receptor's source is a human donor in good health. The J gene is TRBJ2-1, the V gene TRBV5-4, with 9 positions matching TRBD1. For the CDR3, the DNA is TGTGCCAGCAGCTCCAGGACAGGGGCCTACAATGAGCAGTTCTTC. Its protein is CASSSRTGAYNEQFF. Looking up the rest from reference TRBV5-4 and TRBJ2-1 gives the full variable domain: ETGVTQSPTHLIKTRGQQVTLRCSSQSGHNTVSWYQQALGQGPQFIFQYYREEENGRGNFPPRFSGLQFPNYSSELNVNALELDDSALYLCASSSRTGAYNEQFFGPGTRLTVL.